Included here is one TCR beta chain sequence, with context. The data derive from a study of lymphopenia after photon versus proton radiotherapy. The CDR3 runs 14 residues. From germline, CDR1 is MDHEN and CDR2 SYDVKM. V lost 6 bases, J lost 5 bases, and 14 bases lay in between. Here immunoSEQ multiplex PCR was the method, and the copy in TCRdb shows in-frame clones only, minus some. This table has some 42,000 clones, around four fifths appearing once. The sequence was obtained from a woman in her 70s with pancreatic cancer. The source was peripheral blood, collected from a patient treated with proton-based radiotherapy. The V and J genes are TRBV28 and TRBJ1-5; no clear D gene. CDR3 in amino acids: CASRLPQTYQPQHF. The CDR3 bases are TGTGCCAGCAGACTTCCTCAGACTTATCAGCCCCAGCATTTT.